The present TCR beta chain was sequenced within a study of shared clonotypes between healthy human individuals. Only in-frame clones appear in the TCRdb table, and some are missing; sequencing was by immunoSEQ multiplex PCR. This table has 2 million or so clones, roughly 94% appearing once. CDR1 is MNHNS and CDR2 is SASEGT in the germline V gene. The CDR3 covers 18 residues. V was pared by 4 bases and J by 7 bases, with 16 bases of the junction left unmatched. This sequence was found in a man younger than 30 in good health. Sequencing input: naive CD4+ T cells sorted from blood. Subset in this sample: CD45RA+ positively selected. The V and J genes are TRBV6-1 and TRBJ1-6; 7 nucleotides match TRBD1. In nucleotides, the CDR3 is TGTGCCAGCAGTGTGCCGGGACAGCGCCCCCCGGGGAATTCACCCCTCCACTTT. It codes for CASSVPGQRPPGNSPLHF.